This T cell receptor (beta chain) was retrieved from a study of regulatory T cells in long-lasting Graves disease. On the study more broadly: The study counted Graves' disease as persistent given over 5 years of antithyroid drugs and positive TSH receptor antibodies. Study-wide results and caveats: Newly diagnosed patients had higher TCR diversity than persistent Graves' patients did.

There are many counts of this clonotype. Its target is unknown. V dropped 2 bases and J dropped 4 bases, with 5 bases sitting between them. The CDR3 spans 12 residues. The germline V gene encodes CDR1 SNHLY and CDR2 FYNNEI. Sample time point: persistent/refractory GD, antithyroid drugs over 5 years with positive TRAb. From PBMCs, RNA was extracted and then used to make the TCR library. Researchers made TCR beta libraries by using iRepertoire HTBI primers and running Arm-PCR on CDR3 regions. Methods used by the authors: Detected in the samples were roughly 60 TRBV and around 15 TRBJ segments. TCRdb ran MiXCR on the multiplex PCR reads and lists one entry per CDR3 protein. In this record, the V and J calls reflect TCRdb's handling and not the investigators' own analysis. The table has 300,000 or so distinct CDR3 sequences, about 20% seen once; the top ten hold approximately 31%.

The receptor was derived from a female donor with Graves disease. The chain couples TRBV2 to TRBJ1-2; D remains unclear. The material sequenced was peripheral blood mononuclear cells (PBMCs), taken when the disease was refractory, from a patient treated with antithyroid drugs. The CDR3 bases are TGTGCCAGCAGTGAAAGGTCCTATGGCTACACCTTC. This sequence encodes CASSERSYGYTF.